This T cell receptor beta chain was sequenced in a study of blood T cell repertoires in COVID-19. The overall study: Samples representing acute and convalescent COVID-19 were sourced from the United States, Italy and Spain. Sources were T cells, B-cell-depleted T cells, or PBMCs; the material itself was cDNA or gDNA.

CDR3 size: 14 residues. V shed 6 bases, J shed 0 bases, and the junction held 5 bases outside the gene matches. CDR1 and CDR2 from the germline V gene are MNHEY and SVGAGI. In the original workflow: Estimated nucleated cell counts came from reference gene primer amplification. Profiling relied on immunoSEQ multiplex PCR, and the TCRdb table lists in-frame clones only, not all of them. V and J calls and clone size are given by that table; D and trimming were obtained from the DNA. The data hold about 130,000 clones, with more than 80% observed a single time. The sequence was collected from a human donor in a cohort sampled during active COVID-19. The sample consisted of peripheral blood. The V and J genes are TRBV6-5 and TRBJ2-7, with 7 bases aligning to TRBD1. The CDR3 spells CASRPTGDSYEQYV. The CDR3 DNA is TGTGCCAGCAGGCCCACAGGGGACTCCTACGAGCAGTACGTC.